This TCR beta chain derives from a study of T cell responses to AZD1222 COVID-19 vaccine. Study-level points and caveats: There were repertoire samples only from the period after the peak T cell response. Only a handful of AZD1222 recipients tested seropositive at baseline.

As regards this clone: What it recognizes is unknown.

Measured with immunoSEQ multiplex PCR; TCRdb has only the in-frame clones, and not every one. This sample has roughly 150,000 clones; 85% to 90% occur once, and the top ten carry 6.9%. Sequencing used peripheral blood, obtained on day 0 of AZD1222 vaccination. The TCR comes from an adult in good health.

The CDR3 spells CASSEPQGWAYEQYF. CDR3 DNA: TGCGCCAGCAGTGAGCCGCAGGGCTGGGCCTACGAGCAGTACTTC. V usage is TRBV10-2 and J usage is TRBJ2-7; perhaps TRBD1 as D (5 bases). Trimming shortened V by 2 bases and J by 2 bases, and 13 bases separated the two germline ends. Germline V gives CDR1 WSHSY, CDR2 SAAADI. CDR3 size: 15 residues.